The following is a T cell receptor (beta chain) sequence with its context. Its antigen is unknown. The data stem from a study of shared clonotypes between healthy human individuals. Method: immunoSEQ multiplex PCR; TCRdb's copy keeps in-frame clones and lacks some. This sample has about 1 million clones, with 60% to 80% found just once. Broader study findings: Represented diversity (both genetic and exposure-history) was limited by the small number of donors.

The CDR3 length is 15 residues. CDR1 LNHDA and CDR2 SQIVND come from the germline V gene (reference sequence). With V trimmed by 3 bases and J by 9 bases, 10 bases remained unmatched. The J gene is TRBJ2-1, the V gene TRBV19, with TRBD2 identical over 8 bases. The clonotype originates from a man aged 18 to 30 in good health. Sequenced: memory CD4+ T cells sorted from blood. Regarding subset: CD45RA-negative fraction. CDR3 nucleotides: TGTGCCAGTAGTATCCGGGGGGGCCTCATTAGTGAGCAGTTCTTC. It encodes CASSIRGGLISEQFF.